Shown below are 20 T cell receptor beta chains from a single sample sequenced in a study of shared clonotypes between healthy human individuals (TCRdb year 2020). Libraries were prepared through the immunoSEQ multiplex PCR assay. TCRdb mirrors the immuneACCESS table, restricted to in-frame sequences. Some clones are absent from its copies; in checked studies, under half trace to an unresolved V gene, and the reason for the others is unknown. Present in this sample are millions of clones, over 85% of which were seen just once. The ten largest clones represent 0.13% of the sample. Material: naive CD4+ T cells sorted from blood. The cell subset or site label here, explained by the study, means: CD45RA+ positively selected. Receptor source: a man aged 18 to 29 in good health.

The rearrangement joins TRBV4-3 to TRBJ1-2; a weak D match, TRBD1 (5 bases). Between the trimmed V and J ends, which lost 3 bases and 1 base, there was a span of 15 bases. The CDR3 length is 16 residues. Germline V gives CDR1 LGHNA, CDR2 YSLEER. In nucleotides, the CDR3 is TGCGCCAGCAGCCAGGATACAGGTCTTTATAACTATGGCTACACCTTC. This codes for CASSQDTGLYNYGYTF.

In its sample, this clone was seen a few times. Written as DNA, the CDR3 is TGTGCCAGCAGTGCGGGCAGGGCCCAAGAGACCCAGTACTTC. It yields the protein CASSAGRAQETQYF. The chain employs TRBV2 and TRBJ2-5; D is possibly TRBD1 (5 bases). CDR3 length: 14 residues. Germline CDR1 SNHLY, CDR2 FYNNEI. V was clipped by 4 bases and J by 1 base, with 10 bases between them.

The sample holds one count of this clone. This specimen includes other DNA sequences encoding the same CDR3. The V call is TRBV30, the J call TRBJ2-7; weak D call: TRBD2 (5 bases). The CDR3 contains 13 residues. Germline V lookup: CDR1 GTSNPN, CDR2 SVGIG (reference sequence). V was cut by 0 bases and J by 0 bases, with 6 bases left in between. The CDR3: CAWSVGSSYEQYF. CDR3 nucleotide sequence: TGTGCCTGGAGTGTGGGGAGCTCCTACGAGCAGTACTTC.

V is TRBV11-3 and J is TRBJ1-6; possibly TRBD1 for D (5 bases). With 5 bases removed from V and 5 bases from J, the gap between germline ends came to 13 bases. CDR1 SGHNT and CDR2 YENEEA come from the germline V gene. CDR3 length equals 15 residues. The CDR3 nucleotides are TGTGCCAGCAGCCTAGGCACGGGGGATAATTCACCCCTCCACTTT. Amino acid sequence: CASSLGTGDNSPLHF.

This clone has only one observation. V gene TRBV19 combines with J gene TRBJ1-3; D not resolved. Trimming took off 5 bases at V and 4 bases at J, with 18 bases between the two ends. This CDR3 comprises 16 residues. Germline CDR1 and CDR2: LNHDA and SQIVND (reference sequence). CDR3 DNA: TGTGCCAGTAGTCCAACGGGATGGGGAGCGGGAAACACCATATATTTT. It specifies CASSPTGWGAGNTIYF.

This clone was recorded only once. V usage is TRBV6-5 and J usage is TRBJ1-4; D remains unclear. Deletions cut 5 bases from V and 3 bases from J, with 7 bases between. Germline CDR1 reads MNHEY; CDR2 reads SVGAGI. The length of the CDR3 is 13 residues. The CDR3 reads CASSRGSNEKLFF. The CDR3 coding sequence is TGTGCCAGCAGTCGAGGGTCTAATGAAAAACTGTTTTTT.

This chain links TRBV19 with TRBJ1-5; possibly TRBD1 for D (6 bases). Germline V lookup: CDR1 LNHDA, CDR2 SQIVND (reference sequence). Trimming left V 5 bases short and J 1 base short, with 12 bases between. CDR3 length equals 15 residues. In DNA form, the CDR3 reads TGTGCCAGTAGTGAACAGGGCCGGAGCAATCAGCCCCAGCATTTT. This translates into CASSEQGRSNQPQHF.

The genes are TRBV5-1 and TRBJ2-7; TRBD1 is a possible D gene (6 bases). Germline values: CDR1 SGHRS, CDR2 YFSETQ. The CDR3 is 14 amino acids. V dropped 7 bases and J dropped 2 bases, with 16 bases sitting between them. In nucleotides, the CDR3 is TGCGCCAGCGGTCCCGGACAGAATCCCTACGAGCAGTACTTC. Translated, it gives CASGPGQNPYEQYF.

This chain connects TRBV4-2 to TRBJ2-2, with D unclear. The CDR3 length is 15 residues. V dropped 5 bases and J dropped 0 bases, with 10 bases sitting between them. The germline V gene has CDR1 LGHNA and CDR2 YNFKEQ. The CDR3 here is CASSSTRANTGELFF. The CDR3, as DNA: TGTGCCAGCAGCTCTACCCGGGCGAACACCGGGGAGCTGTTTTTT.

This chain connects TRBV5-7 to TRBJ2-7, with D hard to call. TRBV5-7 is an open reading frame, and its role is uncertain. The V end was cut by 0 bases, the J end by 7 bases, with 8 bases between. The CDR3 is 12 amino acids. The CDR3 region is CASSLGALEQYF. The CDR3 DNA follows: TGTGCCAGCAGCTTGGGGGCTTTGGAGCAGTACTTC.

V is TRBV11-3 and J is TRBJ2-3; tentative D call: TRBD2 (5 bases). This CDR3 has 15 residues. Trimming cost V 1 base and J 2 bases, with 10 bases left between them. Per the germline V gene, CDR1 is SGHNT and CDR2 is YENEEA. The CDR3 bases are TGTGCCAGCAGCTTAGGGACGGGAATCACAGATACGCAGTATTTT. This gives the protein CASSLGTGITDTQYF. The entire variable domain, with the rest obtained from reference TRBV11-3 and TRBJ2-3, is as follows: EAGVVQSPRYKIIEKKQPVAFWCNPISGHNTLYWYLQNLGQGPELLIRYENEEAVDDSQLPKDRFSAERLKGVDSTLKIQPAELGDSAVYLCASSLGTGITDTQYFGPGTRLTVL.

The table lists this clone with a count of one. This chain uses TRBV7-8 with TRBJ1-6, with TRBD1 matching over 7 bases. The CDR3 extends over 15 amino acids. Germline V CDR1 and CDR2: SGHVS, FQNEAQ. Trimming cost V 4 bases and J 3 bases; bases outside gene matches: 3. CDR3 bases: TGTGCCAGCAGCTCTCGGGACAGCTATAATTCACCCCTCCACTTT. Translating it yields CASSSRDSYNSPLHF. Filled out from reference TRBV7-8 and TRBJ1-6, the complete variable domain reads GAGVSQSPRYKVAKRGQDVALRCDPISGHVSLFWYQQALGQGPEFLTYFQNEAQLDKSGLPSDRFFAERPEGSVSTLKIQRTQQEDSAVYLCASSSRDSYNSPLHFGNGTRLTVT.

The chain has TRBV5-1 and TRBJ2-2; TRBD1 agrees at 8 bases. Germline CDR1 is SGHRS and CDR2 is YFSETQ. The CDR3 spans 15 residues. The V gene end was trimmed by 4 bases and the J gene end by 3 bases; junction bases not matched to a gene: 5. CDR3 sequence: CASSDQGADTGELFF. The CDR3 DNA follows: TGCGCCAGCAGCGATCAGGGGGCGGACACCGGGGAGCTGTTTTTT.

V is TRBV4-1 and J is TRBJ2-5, with TRBD2 as a possible D gene (5 bases). CDR1 is MGHRA and CDR2 is YSYEKL in the germline V gene. Trimming took off 2 bases at V and 5 bases at J, with 9 bases between the two ends. This CDR3 contains 13 residues. This CDR3 reads CASSQWEKETQYF. DNA for the CDR3: TGCGCCAGCAGCCAATGGGAGAAGGAGACCCAGTACTTC.

This chain joins TRBV28 and TRBJ2-3, with 10 nucleotides matching TRBD1. The CDR3 consists of 16 residues. V dropped 5 bases and J dropped 3; count of bases not matched to a gene: 8. Looked up from germline, CDR1 is MDHEN and CDR2 is SYDVKM. CDR3 loop: CASSVLTGGMTDTQYF. Written as DNA, the CDR3 is TGTGCCAGCAGTGTCCTGACAGGGGGCATGACAGATACGCAGTATTTT.

The CDR3 DNA sequence: TGTGCCAGCCTAGGATTAGGGGGCGTCCAAGAGACCCAGTACTTC. It yields the protein CASLGLGGVQETQYF. This chain links TRBV7-9 with TRBJ2-5; the match to TRBD1 covers 7 bases. The CDR3 consists of 15 residues. Germline trimming cut 8 bases from V and 1 base from J; bases unmatched to any gene: 10. CDR1 is SEHNR and CDR2 is FQNEAQ in the germline V gene (reference sequence).

The chain couples TRBV7-9 to TRBJ1-3, with D perhaps TRBD1 (5 bases). Germline CDR1 is SEHNR and CDR2 is FQNEAQ (reference sequence). The CDR3 consists of 16 residues. V shed 4 bases and J shed 0 bases, with 13 bases lying between them. Written as DNA, the CDR3 is TGTGCCAGCAGCTCGGACACATCAAGCTCTGGAAACACCATATATTTT. Its protein is CASSSDTSSSGNTIYF.

V and J are TRBV6-5 and TRBJ1-2, with 9 bases identical to TRBD1. Germline V gene sequence: CDR1 MNHEY, CDR2 SVGAGI. Trimming took 2 bases from V and 6 from J; bases not matched to a gene: 4. The length of the CDR3 is 14 residues. CDR3 sequence: CASSYRTGENGYTF. The CDR3 region has the DNA TGTGCCAGCAGTTACCGGACAGGGGAGAATGGCTACACCTTC.

Turning to this clone: The junction differs from germline at one of its ends, possibly a read error. The V and J genes are TRBV7-7 and TRBJ2-3, with unresolved D. CDR3 length equals 13 residues. Germline CDR1 and CDR2: SSHAT and FNYEAQ (reference sequence). CDR3 region: CASSQDSTDTQYF. DNA of the CDR3: TGTGCTAGCAGCCAAGACAGCACAGATACGCAGTATTTT. The whole variable domain, filled in from reference TRBV7-7 and TRBJ2-3, reads GAGVSQSPRYKVTKRGQDVTLRCDPISSHATLYWYQQALGQGPEFLTYFNYEAQPDKSGLPSDRFSAERPEGSISTLTIQRTEQRDSAMYRCASSQDSTDTQYFGPGTRLTVL.

On this clone: The sample has other DNA sequences that encode this CDR3 too. The chain carries TRBV7-2 and TRBJ2-1; no reliable D call. The V end lost 2 bases, the J end lost 8 bases, and 4 bases lay between the germline ends. This CDR3 is built from 11 residues. The germline V gene encodes CDR1 SGHTA and CDR2 FQGNSA. The CDR3 bases are TGTGCCAGCAGCTTATATGATGAGCAGTTCTTC. Protein sequence: CASSLYDEQFF.